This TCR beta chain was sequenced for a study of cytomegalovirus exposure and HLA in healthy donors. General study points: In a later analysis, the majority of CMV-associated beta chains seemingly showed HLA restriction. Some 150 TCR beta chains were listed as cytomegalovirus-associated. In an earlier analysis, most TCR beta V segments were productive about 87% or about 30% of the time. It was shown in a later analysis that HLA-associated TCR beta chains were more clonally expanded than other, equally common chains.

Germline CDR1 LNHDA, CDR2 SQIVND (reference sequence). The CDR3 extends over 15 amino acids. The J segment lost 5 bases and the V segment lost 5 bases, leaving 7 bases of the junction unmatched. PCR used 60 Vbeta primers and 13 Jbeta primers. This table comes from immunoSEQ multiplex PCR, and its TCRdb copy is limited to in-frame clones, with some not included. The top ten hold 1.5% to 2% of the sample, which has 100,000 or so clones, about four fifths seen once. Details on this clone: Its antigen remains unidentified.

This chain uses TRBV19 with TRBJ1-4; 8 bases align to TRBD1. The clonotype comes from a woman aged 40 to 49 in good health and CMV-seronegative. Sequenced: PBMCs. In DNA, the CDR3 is TGTGCCAGTAGTGTGGACAGGGCAGAAAATGAAAAACTGTTTTTT. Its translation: CASSVDRAENEKLFF.